This T cell receptor (beta chain) derives from a study of blood T cell repertoires in COVID-19. Study details: The United States, Italy and Spain supplied acute and convalescent COVID-19 samples. Nucleic acid was either cDNA or gDNA, and it came from T cells, B-cell-depleted T cells, or PBMCs.

Authors' analysis steps: From reference gene primer amplification, estimates of nucleated cell counts were derived. The protocol was immunoSEQ multiplex PCR, while the TCRdb copy is restricted to in-frame clones and leaves out a portion. The V and J calls and the clone size are those of that table, but D and trimming were determined from the DNA. The table has about 200,000 clones, about 80% seen once. The sample was peripheral blood. This sequence was found in a human donor with acute or convalescent COVID-19. The donor label of this sample is uncertain.

In DNA, the CDR3 is TGTGCCTGGAGTGCCCTAGCGGGGGGGGAGCAGTTCTTC. Encoded protein: CAWSALAGGEQFF. The chain couples TRBV30 to TRBJ2-1; TRBD2 agrees at 12 bases. The CDR3 totals 13 residues. The J segment lost 10 bases and the V segment lost 1 base, leaving 2 bases of the junction unmatched. Germline lookup yields CDR1 GTSNPN and CDR2 SVGIG (reference sequence).